This T cell receptor beta chain was found in a study of OX40 agonist ivuxolimab in advanced cancers. Notes on the study in general: Some of the nonresponding patients also showed low levels of normalized T-cell clonal expansion.

Trimming stripped 3 bases from V and 9 bases from J, with 15 bases between. Looked up from germline, CDR1 is SGHNT and CDR2 is YENEEA. The CDR3 runs 14 residues. As for this clone: Antigen: not known.

The data were produced by immunoSEQ multiplex PCR, yet TCRdb's version contains in-frame clones alone and is incomplete. The data contain approximately 58,000 clones, more than 70% of them singletons. Source: CD4+ or CD8+ T cells sorted from blood, taken in a trial of the OX40 agonist ivuxolimab. The chain couples TRBV11-3 to TRBJ2-1; D is possibly TRBD2 (5 bases). The TCR sequence derives from an adult with an advanced solid tumor such as melanoma, head and neck, liver or kidney cancer. CDR3 DNA sequence: TGTGCCAGCAGCTTCGACGGGCCTAGCCTTGAGCAGTTCTTC. Residues: CASSFDGPSLEQFF. Full variable domain (remainder filled in from reference TRBV11-3 and TRBJ2-1): EAGVVQSPRYKIIEKKQPVAFWCNPISGHNTLYWYLQNLGQGPELLIRYENEEAVDDSQLPKDRFSAERLKGVDSTLKIQPAELGDSAVYLCASSFDGPSLEQFFGPGTRLTVL.